This T cell receptor (beta chain) was identified in a study of shared clonotypes between healthy human individuals. Findings and caveats of the study: It was observed that about 5% of naive CD4 clonotypes were shared across a handful of donors. Clonotypes shared by all four sorted-subset donors had higher generation probabilities than non-shared clonotypes.

Germline V lookup: CDR1 SGHNT, CDR2 YYREEE (reference sequence). The CDR3 is 13 amino acids. V dropped 0 bases and J dropped 9 bases, with 12 bases sitting between them. This clone showed up just a few times. Its antigen is as yet unknown. Healthy and HIV-negative, the adult donors had no recent acute infections or vaccinations. Some clones are missing from TCRdb's copy, which holds only in-frame ones; the method was immunoSEQ multiplex PCR. The repertoire holds 2 million to 3 million clones, with roughly 93% as singletons. The V and J genes are TRBV5-4 and TRBJ1-1; maybe TRBD1 (6 bases). Input material: naive CD4+ T cells from PBMCs. The subset denotes: CD45RA+ positively selected. The sequence came from a man aged 18 to 30 in good health. Some clones in this sample may be carry-over from other donors' samples. CDR3 in amino acids: CASSLEGTLKAFF. DNA for the CDR3: TGTGCCAGCAGCTTGGAGGGGACACTCAAAGCTTTCTTT. Using reference TRBV5-4 and TRBJ1-1 for the parts outside the CDR3, the full variable domain is ETGVTQSPTHLIKTRGQQVTLRCSSQSGHNTVSWYQQALGQGPQFIFQYYREEENGRGNFPPRFSGLQFPNYSSELNVNALELDDSALYLCASSLEGTLKAFFGQGTRLTVV.